This T cell receptor beta chain comes out of a study of shared clonotypes between healthy human individuals. Deep level was the assay's run setting. The assay was immunoSEQ multiplex PCR, and TCRdb's table has in-frame clones only and misses some. The table shows about 330,000 clones, with around nine tenths occurring only once. The sample taken for sequencing was memory CD8+ T cells sorted from blood. Documented subset: CD45RO+ cells pooled with CCR7-negative TemRA cells. This clonotype was obtained from a man aged 18 to 29 in good health.

CDR3 sequence reads: CASSLGGGEYSEQYF. CDR3 nucleotides: TGTGCCAGCAGCTTAGGCGGGGGGGAGTACTCCGAGCAGTACTTC. This chain links TRBV13 with TRBJ2-7; TRBD2 matches at 8 bases. Per germline, CDR1 PRHDT and CDR2 FYEKMQ (reference sequence). V dropped 0 bases and J dropped 6; count of bases not matched to a gene: 7. The CDR3 is made up of 15 amino acids.